The T cell receptor beta chain described here comes from a study of early T cells in non-severe SARS-CoV-2 infection. Study-wide context: Bulk RNA taken from unsorted whole blood was sequenced, leaving chains unpaired. Study-level findings and limits: The VDJdb matching leaned toward anti-spike CD8 responses and overlooked private and CD4 specificities.

Note on this clonotype: Its antigen is not identified.

Unique molecular identifiers tagged individual cDNA molecules. MiXCR was run by TCRdb on the 5' RACE reads, yielding one entry per CDR3 protein. This table has 50,000 to 80,000 distinct CDR3 sequences, 4.9% appearing once. The clonotype was recovered from an adult who was a healthcare worker with PCR-confirmed SARS-CoV-2 infection or an uninfected control (not recorded which). What was sequenced was whole blood.

CDR3 coding DNA: TGTGCCAGCACCGGAAGCGGGATTAGCACAGATACGCAGTATTTT. This gives the protein CASTGSGISTDTQYF. The chain joins TRBV9 to TRBJ2-3; 7 bases map to TRBD2. Trimming removed 6 bases from V and 0 bases from J; junction bases left unmatched: 7. Germline V CDR1 and CDR2: SGDLS, YYNGEE. The CDR3 sequence is 15 residues long.